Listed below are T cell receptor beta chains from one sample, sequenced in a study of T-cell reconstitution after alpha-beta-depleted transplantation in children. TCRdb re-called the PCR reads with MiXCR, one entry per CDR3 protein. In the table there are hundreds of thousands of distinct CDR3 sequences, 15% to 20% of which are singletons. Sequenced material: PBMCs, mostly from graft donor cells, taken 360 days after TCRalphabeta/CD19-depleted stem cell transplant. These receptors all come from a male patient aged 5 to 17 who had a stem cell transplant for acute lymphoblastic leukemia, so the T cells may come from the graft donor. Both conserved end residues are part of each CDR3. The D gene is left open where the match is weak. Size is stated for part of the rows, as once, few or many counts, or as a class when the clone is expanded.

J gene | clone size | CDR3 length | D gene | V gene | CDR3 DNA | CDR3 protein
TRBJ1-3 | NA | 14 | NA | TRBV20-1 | TGCAGTGCTAGAGATCTGGGCTCTGGAAACACCATATATTTT | CSARDLGSGNTIYF
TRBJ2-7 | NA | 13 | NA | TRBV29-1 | TGCAGCGTGGGTGGGATCGACCTCTACGAGCAGTACTTC | CSVGGIDLYEQYF
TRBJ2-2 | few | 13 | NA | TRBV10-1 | TGCGCCAGCTGGGACGGCAACACCGGGGAGCTGTTTTTT | CASWDGNTGELFF
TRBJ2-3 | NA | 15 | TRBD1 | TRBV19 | TGTGCCAGTGCGACGGGACAGGGAAGCACAGATACGCAGTATTTT | CASATGQGSTDTQYF
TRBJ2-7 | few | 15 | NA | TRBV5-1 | TGCGCCAGCAGCTTGTCGGGCGCCCAGTCCTACGAGCAGTACTTC | CASSLSGAQSYEQYF
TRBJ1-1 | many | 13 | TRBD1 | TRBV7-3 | TGTGCCAGCAGTCCTACAGGGGGCACTGAAGCTTTCTTT | CASSPTGGTEAFF
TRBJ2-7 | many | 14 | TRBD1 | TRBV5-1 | TGCGCCAGCAGCTTGTGGACAGGTCCATCCGAGCAGTACTTC | CASSLWTGPSEQYF
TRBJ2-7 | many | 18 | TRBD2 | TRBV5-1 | TGCGCCAGCAGCTTGGCGGGACTAGCGGGGGGGAGGTCCTACGAGCAGTACTTC | CASSLAGLAGGRSYEQYF
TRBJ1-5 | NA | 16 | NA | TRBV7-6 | TGTGCCAGCAGCTTAGAGGCAGGGGAGGGCAATCAGCCCCAGCATTTT | CASSLEAGEGNQPQHF
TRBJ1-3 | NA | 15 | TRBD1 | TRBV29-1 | TGCAGCGTTGGAAACAGGGGGGAAACTGGAAACACCATATATTTT | CSVGNRGETGNTIYF
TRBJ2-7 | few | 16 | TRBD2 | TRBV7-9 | TGTGCCAGCAGCTTAACCCTAGCTAGCGGGAACGACGAGCAGTACTTC | CASSLTLASGNDEQYF
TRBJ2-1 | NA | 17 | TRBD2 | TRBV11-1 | TGTGCCAGCAGCTCGCTACTAGCGGGGCAGACCTACAATGAGCAGTTCTTC | CASSSLLAGQTYNEQFF
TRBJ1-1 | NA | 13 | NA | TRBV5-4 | TGTGCCAGCAGCTTCCAGGGCGGGAGTGAAGCTTTCTTT | CASSFQGGSEAFF
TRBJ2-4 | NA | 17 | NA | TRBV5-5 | TGTGCCAGCAGCTCCCTCCCCGGGGGCAGAGCCAAAAACATTCAGTACTTC | CASSSLPGGRAKNIQYF
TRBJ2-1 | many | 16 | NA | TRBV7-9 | TGTGCCAGCAGCCCCCGGGACCGGAGCTCCTACAATGAGCAGTTCTTC | CASSPRDRSSYNEQFF
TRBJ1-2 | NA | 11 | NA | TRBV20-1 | TGCAGTTTCGACGGCCGCTATGGCTACACCTTC | CSFDGRYGYTF
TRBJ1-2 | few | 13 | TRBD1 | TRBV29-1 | TGCAGCGTTGAGAGGACAGGGATGTATGGCTACACCTTC | CSVERTGMYGYTF
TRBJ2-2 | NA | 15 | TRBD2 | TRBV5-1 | TGCGCCAGCAGCTCTAGCGGGGTTCAAGGCGGGGAGCTGTTTTTT | CASSSSGVQGGELFF
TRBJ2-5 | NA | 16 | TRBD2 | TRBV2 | TGTGCCAGCATAGAGGATAGCGGGAGTTATGTAGAGACCCAGTACTTC | CASIEDSGSYVETQYF
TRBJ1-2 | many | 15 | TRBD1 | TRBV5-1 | TGCGCCAGCAGCTTTGCCGGGACAGAGGCCCATGGCTACACCTTC | CASSFAGTEAHGYTF
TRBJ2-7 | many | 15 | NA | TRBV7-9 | TGTGCCAGCAGCTTAGTCGGCGCCAGCTCCTACGAGCAGTACTTC | CASSLVGASSYEQYF
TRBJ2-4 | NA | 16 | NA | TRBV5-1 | TGCGCCAGCAGCTTGGAAGGGAGAGGAGGGAGGAACATTCAGTACTTC | CASSLEGRGGRNIQYF
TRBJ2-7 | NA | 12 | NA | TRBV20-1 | TGCAGTGCTGAGGGCAATTCCTACGAGCAGTACTTC | CSAEGNSYEQYF
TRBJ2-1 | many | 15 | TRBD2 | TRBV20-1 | TGCAGTGCTAGAGAGGGGGGTAGCGGGAGTGGTGAGCAGTTCTTC | CSAREGGSGSGEQFF
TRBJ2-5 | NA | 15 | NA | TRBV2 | TGTGCCAGCAGTTTTCAAGTGGGGGACGGAGAGACCCAGTACTTC | CASSFQVGDGETQYF
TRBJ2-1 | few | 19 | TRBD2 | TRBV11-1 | TGTGCCAGCAGCTCCCCCGGGACTAGCGGCCCCAGGGACTACAATGAGCAGTTCTTC | CASSSPGTSGPRDYNEQFF
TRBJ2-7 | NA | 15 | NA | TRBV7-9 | TGTGCCAGCAGCTTAGATGCCTTTCAGGCCCACGAGCAGTACTTC | CASSLDAFQAHEQYF
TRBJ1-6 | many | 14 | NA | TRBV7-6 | TGTGCCAGCAGCTTAGAGGGTGGGAATTCACCCCTCCACTTT | CASSLEGGNSPLHF
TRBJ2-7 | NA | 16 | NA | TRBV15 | TGTGCCACCAGCAGAGATCGGGGTGGGGGCGGTTACGAGCAGTACTTC | CATSRDRGGGGYEQYF
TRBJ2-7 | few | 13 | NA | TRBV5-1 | TGCGCCAGCAGCCAGAACCCTACATACGAGCAGTACTTC | CASSQNPTYEQYF
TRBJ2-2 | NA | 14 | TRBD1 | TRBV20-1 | TGCAGTGTTCCCTGGACAGGTCCCACCGGGGAGCTGTTTTTT | CSVPWTGPTGELFF
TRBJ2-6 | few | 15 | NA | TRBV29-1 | TGCAGCGTCCACAACCTAATCTCTGGGGCCAACGTCCTGACTTTC | CSVHNLISGANVLTF
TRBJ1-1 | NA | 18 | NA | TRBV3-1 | TGTGCCAGCAGCCAGAGTGGGCTGGGGCCCTATATGAACACTGAAGCTTTCTTT | CASSQSGLGPYMNTEAFF
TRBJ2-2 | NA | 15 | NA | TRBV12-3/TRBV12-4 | TGTGCCAGCAGTTTTGTCCAGGGGGGGACCGGGGAGCTGTTTTTT | CASSFVQGGTGELFF
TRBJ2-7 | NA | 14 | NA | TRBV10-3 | TGTGCCATCAGCGACGGGACGCCCTCCTACGAGCAGTACTTC | CAISDGTPSYEQYF
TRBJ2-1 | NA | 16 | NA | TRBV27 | TGTGCCAGCAGCTTCGTCCCGGGACCGAGTTACAATGAGCAGTTCTTC | CASSFVPGPSYNEQFF
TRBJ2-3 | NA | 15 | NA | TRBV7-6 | TGTGCCAGCAGCTTAGACGGGGCTAGCACAGATACGCAGTATTTT | CASSLDGASTDTQYF